This entry describes one TCR beta chain. RNA transcripts gave rise to amplified TCR beta CDR3 regions. RT-PCR in the first round (using the HTBI primer set) targeted the TCR CDR3. MiXCR, run by TCRdb on the multiplex PCR reads, gives a single entry per CDR3 protein. The repertoire has roughly 500,000 distinct CDR3 sequences, approximately 49% of them found once; the top ten carry 44%. These data are taken from a study of T cells in Graves' hyperthyroidism and ophthalmopathy. The V gene's germline CDR1 is DFQATT and CDR2 SNEGSKA (reference sequence). Between the trimmed V and J ends, which lost 0 bases and 6 bases, there was a span of 20 bases. The CDR3 is 16 residues long.

This receptor was identified in an adult woman with Graves' disease, either hyperthyroidism or ophthalmopathy (not recorded which). Material: peripheral blood or thyroid tissue (not recorded which). The chain has TRBV20-1 and TRBJ1-1, with D perhaps TRBD1 (5 bases). In DNA form, the CDR3 reads TGCAGTGCTAGAGATGGACGGCGGGGCAGGTACGCTGAAGCTTTCTTT. Translation: CSARDGRRGRYAEAFF.